This TCR beta chain was sequenced for a study of neurological immune-mediated disorders. Study findings and constraints: TCR-beta repertoires seemed private in all groups, with no expanded CDR3 amino acid sequences shared.

Time point indicated: longitudinal time-point 3. A total of 2 million PBMCs stored at -80 degrees C provided the unsorted libraries. Each TCR transcript was tagged with a 10-nucleotide random UMI during 5'RACE. MiXCR was run by TCRdb on the 5' RACE reads, yielding one entry per CDR3 protein. The top ten clones hold 1.9% of a sample with about 50,000 distinct CDR3 sequences, 7% to 10% of them seen once. Germline V lookup: CDR1 SNHLY, CDR2 FYNNEI. CDR3 length equals 14 residues. The V gene lost 6 bases and the J gene lost 4 bases, with 14 bases spanning the gap. A few counts support this clonotype. Antigen unknown.

Sequencing was done on a sample of PBMCs. The V call is TRBV2, the J call TRBJ2-3, with D perhaps TRBD2 (6 bases). The TCR was taken from a woman between 40 and 55 years old in good health. The CDR3 protein is CASRDGGFPDTQYF. For the CDR3, the DNA is TGTGCCAGCAGGGATGGGGGGTTCCCAGATACGCAGTATTTT.